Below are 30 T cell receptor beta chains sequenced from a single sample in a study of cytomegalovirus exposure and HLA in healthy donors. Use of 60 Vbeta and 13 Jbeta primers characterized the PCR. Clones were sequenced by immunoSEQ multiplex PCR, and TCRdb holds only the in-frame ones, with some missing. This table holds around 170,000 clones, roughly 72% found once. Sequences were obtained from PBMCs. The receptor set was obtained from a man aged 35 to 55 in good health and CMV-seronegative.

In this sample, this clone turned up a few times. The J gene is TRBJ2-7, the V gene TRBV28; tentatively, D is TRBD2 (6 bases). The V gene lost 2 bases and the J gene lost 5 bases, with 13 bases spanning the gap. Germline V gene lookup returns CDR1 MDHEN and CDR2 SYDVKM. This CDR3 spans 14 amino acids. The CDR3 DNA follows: TGTGCCAGCAGTTTAAGGGGTGCGGGGAACGAGCAGTACTTC. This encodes CASSLRGAGNEQYF.

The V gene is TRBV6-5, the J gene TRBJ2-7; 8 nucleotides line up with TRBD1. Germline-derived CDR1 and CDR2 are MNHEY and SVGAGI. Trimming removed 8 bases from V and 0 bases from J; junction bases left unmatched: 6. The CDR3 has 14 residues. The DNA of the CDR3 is TGTGCCAGCCGCCGGGACAGGAGCTCCTACGAGCAGTACGTC. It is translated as CASRRDRSSYEQYV.

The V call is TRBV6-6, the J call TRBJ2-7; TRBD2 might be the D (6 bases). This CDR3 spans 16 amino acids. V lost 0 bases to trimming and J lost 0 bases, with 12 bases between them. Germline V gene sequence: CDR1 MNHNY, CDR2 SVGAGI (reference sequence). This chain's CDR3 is CASSYSGSGLSYEQYF. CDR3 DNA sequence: TGTGCCAGCAGTTACTCAGGTAGCGGCCTCTCCTACGAGCAGTACTTC.

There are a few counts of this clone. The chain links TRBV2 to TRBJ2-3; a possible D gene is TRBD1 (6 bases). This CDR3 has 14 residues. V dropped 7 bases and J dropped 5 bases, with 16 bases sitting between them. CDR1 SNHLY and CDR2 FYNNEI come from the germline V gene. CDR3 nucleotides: TGTGCCAGCATTGGGGGCGGTTCACAAGATACGCAGTATTTT. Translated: CASIGGGSQDTQYF. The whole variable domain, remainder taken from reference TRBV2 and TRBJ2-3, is EPEVTQTPSHQVTQMGQEVILRCVPISNHLYFYWYRQILGQKVEFLVSFYNNEISEKSEIFDDQFSVERPDGSNFTLKIRSTKLEDSAMYFCASIGGGSQDTQYFGPGTRLTVL.

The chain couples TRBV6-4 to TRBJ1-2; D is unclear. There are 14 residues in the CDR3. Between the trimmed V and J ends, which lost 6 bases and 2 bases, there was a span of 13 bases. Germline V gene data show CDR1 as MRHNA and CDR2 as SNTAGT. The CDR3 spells CASSAPGGNYGYTF. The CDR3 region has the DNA TGTGCCAGCAGCGCCCCCGGAGGGAACTATGGCTACACCTTC.

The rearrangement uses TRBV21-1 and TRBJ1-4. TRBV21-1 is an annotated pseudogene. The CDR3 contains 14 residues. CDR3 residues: CASSKVPGDEKLFF. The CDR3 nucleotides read TGTGCCAGCAGCAAAGTACCGGGGGATGAAAAACTGTTTTTT.

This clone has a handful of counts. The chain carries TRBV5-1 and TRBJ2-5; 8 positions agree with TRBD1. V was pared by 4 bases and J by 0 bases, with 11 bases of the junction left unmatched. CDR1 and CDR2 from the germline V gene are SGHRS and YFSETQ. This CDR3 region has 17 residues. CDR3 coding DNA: TGCGCCAGCAGCCCGGATTTGGGGACAGGATACCAAGAGACCCAGTACTTC. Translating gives CASSPDLGTGYQETQYF. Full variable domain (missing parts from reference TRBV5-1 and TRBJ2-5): KAGVTQTPRYLIKTRGQQVTLSCSPISGHRSVSWYQQTPGQGLQFLFEYFSETQRNKGNFPGRFSGRQFSNSRSEMNVSTLELGDSALYLCASSPDLGTGYQETQYFGPGTRLLVL.

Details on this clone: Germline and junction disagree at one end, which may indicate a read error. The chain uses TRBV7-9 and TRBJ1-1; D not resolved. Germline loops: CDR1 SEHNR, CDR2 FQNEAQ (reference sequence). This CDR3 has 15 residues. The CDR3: CSSSLRSQASGEAFF. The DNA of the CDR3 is TGTTCCAGCAGCCTCCGTTCCCAGGCTTCTGGTGAAGCTTTCTTT.

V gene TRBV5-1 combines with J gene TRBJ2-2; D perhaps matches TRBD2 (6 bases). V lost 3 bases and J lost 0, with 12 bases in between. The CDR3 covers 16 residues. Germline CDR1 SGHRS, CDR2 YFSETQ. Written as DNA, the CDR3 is TGCGCCAGCAGCTCGGACTCGGGGGCGAACACCGGGGAGCTGTTTTTT. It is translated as CASSSDSGANTGELFF.

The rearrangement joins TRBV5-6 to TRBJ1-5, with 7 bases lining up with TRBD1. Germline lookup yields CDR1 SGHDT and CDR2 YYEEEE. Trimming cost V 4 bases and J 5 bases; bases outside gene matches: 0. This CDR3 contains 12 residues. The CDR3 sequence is CASSTGDQPQHF. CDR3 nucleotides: TGTGCCAGCAGCACAGGGGATCAGCCCCAGCATTTT.

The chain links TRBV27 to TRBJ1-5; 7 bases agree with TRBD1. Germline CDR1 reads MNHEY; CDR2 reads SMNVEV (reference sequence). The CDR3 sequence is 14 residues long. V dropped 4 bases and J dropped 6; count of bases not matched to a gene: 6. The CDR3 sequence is CASSSNRGVQPQHF. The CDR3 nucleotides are TGTGCCAGCAGTTCTAACAGGGGTGTTCAGCCCCAGCATTTT.

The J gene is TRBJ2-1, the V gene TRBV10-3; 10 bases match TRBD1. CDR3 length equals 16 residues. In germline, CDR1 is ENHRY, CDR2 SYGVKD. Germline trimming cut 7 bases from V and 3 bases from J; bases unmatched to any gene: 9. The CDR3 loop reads CAIKGHGTGVYNEQFF. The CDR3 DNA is TGTGCCATCAAGGGTCACGGGACAGGGGTCTACAATGAGCAGTTCTTC.

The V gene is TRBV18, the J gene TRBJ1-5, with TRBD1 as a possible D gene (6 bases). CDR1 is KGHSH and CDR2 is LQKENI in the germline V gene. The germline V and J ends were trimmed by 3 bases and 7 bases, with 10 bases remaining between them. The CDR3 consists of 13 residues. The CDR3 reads CASSPAGAQPQHF. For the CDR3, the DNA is TGTGCCAGCTCACCGGCAGGGGCCCAGCCCCAGCATTTT.

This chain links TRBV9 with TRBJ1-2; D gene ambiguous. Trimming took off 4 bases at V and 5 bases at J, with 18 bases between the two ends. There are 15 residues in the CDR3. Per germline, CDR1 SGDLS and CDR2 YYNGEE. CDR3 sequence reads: CASSPSSDYGYGYTF. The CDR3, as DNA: TGTGCCAGCAGCCCCAGCAGTGACTACGGATATGGCTACACCTTC.

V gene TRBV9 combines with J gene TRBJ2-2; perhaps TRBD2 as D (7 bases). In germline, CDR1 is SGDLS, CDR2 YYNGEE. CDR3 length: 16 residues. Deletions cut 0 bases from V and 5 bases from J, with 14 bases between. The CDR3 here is CASSVAGGARTGELFF. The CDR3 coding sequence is TGTGCCAGCAGCGTAGCTGGGGGGGCTAGGACCGGGGAGCTGTTTTTT.

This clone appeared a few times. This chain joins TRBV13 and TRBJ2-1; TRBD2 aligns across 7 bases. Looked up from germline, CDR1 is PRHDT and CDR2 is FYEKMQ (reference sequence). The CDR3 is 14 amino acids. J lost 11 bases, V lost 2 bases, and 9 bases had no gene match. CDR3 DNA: TGTGCCAGCAGCTTATGGGCTAGCGGAGAAAAGCAGTTCTTC. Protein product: CASSLWASGEKQFF.

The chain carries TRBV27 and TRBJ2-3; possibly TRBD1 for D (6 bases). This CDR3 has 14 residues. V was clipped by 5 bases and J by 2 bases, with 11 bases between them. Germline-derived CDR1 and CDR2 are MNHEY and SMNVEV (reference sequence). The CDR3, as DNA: TGTGCCAGCAGTCCGCGGACAGCCACAGATACGCAGTATTTT. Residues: CASSPRTATDTQYF.

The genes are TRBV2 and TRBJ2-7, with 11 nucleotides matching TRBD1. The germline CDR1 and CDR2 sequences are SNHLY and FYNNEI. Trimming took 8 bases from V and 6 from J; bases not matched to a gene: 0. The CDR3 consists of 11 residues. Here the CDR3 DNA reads TGTGCCAGCGGGACAGGGGGCGAGCAGTACGTC. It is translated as CASGTGGEQYV.

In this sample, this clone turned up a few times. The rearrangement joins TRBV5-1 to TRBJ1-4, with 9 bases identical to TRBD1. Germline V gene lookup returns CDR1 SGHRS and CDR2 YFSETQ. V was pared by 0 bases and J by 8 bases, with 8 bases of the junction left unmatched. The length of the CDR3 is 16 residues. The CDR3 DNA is TGCGCCAGCAGCTTGGGAGGGGGACAGGGCCAGGAAAAACTGTTTTTT. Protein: CASSLGGGQGQEKLFF.

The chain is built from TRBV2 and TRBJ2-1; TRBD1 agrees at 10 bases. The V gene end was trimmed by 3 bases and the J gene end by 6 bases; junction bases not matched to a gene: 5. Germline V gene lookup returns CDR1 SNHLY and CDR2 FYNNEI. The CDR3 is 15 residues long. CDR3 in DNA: TGTGCCAGCAGTGACGACAGGGGGCGTATCAATGAGCAGTTCTTC. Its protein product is CASSDDRGRINEQFF.

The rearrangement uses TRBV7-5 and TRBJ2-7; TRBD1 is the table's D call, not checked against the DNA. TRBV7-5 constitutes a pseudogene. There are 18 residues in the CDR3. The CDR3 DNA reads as TGTGCCAGAAGCTTAACGGACAGGGGAAGGTCTTTGGGGAGGGGGGTGTACGTC. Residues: CARSLTDRGRSLGRGVYV.

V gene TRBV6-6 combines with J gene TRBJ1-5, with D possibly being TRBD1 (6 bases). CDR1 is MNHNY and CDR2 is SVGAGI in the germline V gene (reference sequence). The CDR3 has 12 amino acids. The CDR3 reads CATGTLNQPQHF. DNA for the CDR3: TGTGCTACCGGGACACTAAATCAGCCCCAGCATTTT.

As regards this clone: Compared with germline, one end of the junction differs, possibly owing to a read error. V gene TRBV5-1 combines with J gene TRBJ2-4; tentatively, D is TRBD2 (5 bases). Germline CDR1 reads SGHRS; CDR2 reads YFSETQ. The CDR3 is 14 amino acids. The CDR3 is CASSFPGEGNSQYF. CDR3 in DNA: TGCGCCAGCAGCTTTCCAGGAGAGGGAAACAGTCAGTACTTC. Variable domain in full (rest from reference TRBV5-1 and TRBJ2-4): KAGVTQTPRYLIKTRGQQVTLSCSPISGHRSVSWYQQTPGQGLQFLFEYFSETQRNKGNFPGRFSGRQFSNSRSEMNVSTLELGDSALYLCASSFPGEGNSQYFGAGTRLSVL.

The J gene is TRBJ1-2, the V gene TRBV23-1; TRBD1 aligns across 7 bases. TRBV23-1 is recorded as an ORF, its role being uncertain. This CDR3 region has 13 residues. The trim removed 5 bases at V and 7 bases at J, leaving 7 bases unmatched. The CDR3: CASSEQGTGGYTF. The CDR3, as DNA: TGCGCCAGCAGTGAACAGGGGACCGGTGGCTACACCTTC.

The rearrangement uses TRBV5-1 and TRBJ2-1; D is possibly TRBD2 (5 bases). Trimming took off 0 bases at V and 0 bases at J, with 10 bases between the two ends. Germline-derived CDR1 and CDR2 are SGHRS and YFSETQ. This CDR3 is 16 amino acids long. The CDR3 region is CASSLAEGSSYNEQFF. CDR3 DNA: TGCGCCAGCAGCTTGGCCGAGGGAAGCTCCTACAATGAGCAGTTCTTC. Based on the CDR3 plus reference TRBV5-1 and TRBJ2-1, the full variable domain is KAGVTQTPRYLIKTRGQQVTLSCSPISGHRSVSWYQQTPGQGLQFLFEYFSETQRNKGNFPGRFSGRQFSNSRSEMNVSTLELGDSALYLCASSLAEGSSYNEQFFGPGTRLTVL.

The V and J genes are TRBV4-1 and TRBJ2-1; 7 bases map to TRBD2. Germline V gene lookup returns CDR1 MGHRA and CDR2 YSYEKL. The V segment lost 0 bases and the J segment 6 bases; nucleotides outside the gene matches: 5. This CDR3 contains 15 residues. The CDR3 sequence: CASSQDRTRGNEQFF. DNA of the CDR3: TGCGCCAGCAGCCAAGATCGGACTAGAGGCAATGAGCAGTTCTTC.

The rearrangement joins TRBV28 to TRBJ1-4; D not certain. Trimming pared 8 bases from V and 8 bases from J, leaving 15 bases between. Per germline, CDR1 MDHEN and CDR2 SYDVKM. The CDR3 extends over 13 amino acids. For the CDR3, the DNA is TGTGCCAGCCTCAACGGGAGAGGCGAAAAACTGTTTTTT. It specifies CASLNGRGEKLFF.

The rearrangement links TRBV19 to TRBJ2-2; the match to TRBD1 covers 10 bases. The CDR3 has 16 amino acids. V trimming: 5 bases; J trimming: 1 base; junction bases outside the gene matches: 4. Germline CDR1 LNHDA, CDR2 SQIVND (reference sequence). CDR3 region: CASSGRTGGNTGELFF. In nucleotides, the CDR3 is TGTGCCAGTAGTGGCAGGACAGGGGGGAACACCGGGGAGCTGTTTTTT. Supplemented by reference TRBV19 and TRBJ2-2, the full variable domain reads DGGITQSPKYLFRKEGQNVTLSCEQNLNHDAMYWYRQDPGQGLRLIYYSQIVNDFQKGDIAEGYSVSREKKESFPLTVTSAQKNPTAFYLCASSGRTGGNTGELFFGEGSRLTVL.

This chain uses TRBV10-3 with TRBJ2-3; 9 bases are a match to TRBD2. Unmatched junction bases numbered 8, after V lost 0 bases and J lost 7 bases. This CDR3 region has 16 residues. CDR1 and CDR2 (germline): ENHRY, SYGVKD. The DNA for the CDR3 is TGTGCCATCAGTGAGTCGAAGCGGGAGGCCTCTAATACGCAGTATTTT. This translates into CAISESKREASNTQYF.

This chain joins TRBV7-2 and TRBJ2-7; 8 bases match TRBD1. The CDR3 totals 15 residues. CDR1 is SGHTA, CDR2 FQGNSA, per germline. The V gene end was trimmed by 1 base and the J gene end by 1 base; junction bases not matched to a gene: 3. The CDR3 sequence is CASSLGQGNSYEQYV. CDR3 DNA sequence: TGTGCCAGCAGCTTAGGACAGGGGAATTCCTACGAGCAGTACGTC.